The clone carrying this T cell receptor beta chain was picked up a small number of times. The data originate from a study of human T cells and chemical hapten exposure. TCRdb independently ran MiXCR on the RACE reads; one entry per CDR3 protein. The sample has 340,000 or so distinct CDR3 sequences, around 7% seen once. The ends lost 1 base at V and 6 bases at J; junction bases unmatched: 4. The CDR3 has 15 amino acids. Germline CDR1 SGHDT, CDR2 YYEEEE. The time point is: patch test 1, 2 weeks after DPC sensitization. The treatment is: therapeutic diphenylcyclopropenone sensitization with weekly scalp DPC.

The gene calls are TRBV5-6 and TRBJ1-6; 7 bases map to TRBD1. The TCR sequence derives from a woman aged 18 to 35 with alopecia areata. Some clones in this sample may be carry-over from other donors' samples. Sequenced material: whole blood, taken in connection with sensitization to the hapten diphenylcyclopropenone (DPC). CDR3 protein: CASSLPTGRNSPLHF. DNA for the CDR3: TGTGCCAGCAGCTTGCCGACAGGGCGTAATTCACCCCTCCACTTT. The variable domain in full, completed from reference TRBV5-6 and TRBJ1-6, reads DAGVTQSPTHLIKTRGQQVTLRCSPKSGHDTVSWYQQALGQGPQFIFQYYEEEERQRGNFPDRFSGHQFPNYSSELNVNALLLGDSALYLCASSLPTGRNSPLHFGNGTRLTVT.